What follows are 32 T cell receptor beta chains derived from one specimen sequenced in a study of response to subunit inactivated influenza vaccine. TCRdb independently ran MiXCR on the RT-PCR reads; one entry per CDR3 protein. Of 590,000 or so distinct CDR3 sequences listed, approximately 15% were seen once; the top ten hold 7.5% to 8%. This sample comprised PBMCs from blood, obtained around two weeks before vaccination. These receptors were collected from a man aged 50 to 59 who received an inactivated influenza vaccine.

The J gene is TRBJ1-6, the V gene TRBV4-3, with D hard to call. The CDR3 is made up of 15 amino acids. Trimming took 0 bases from V and 3 from J, leaving 6 bases between them. Per germline, CDR1 LGHNA and CDR2 YSLEER. CDR3 nucleotide sequence: TGCGCCAGCAGCCAAGATGGGGTCTATAATTCACCCCTCCACTTT. Protein sequence: CASSQDGVYNSPLHF.

The V and J genes are TRBV27 and TRBJ2-3; no clear D. Germline V CDR1 and CDR2: MNHEY, SMNVEV (reference sequence). V was shortened by 5 bases and J by 3 bases, with 15 bases between the two germline ends. CDR3 length: 15 amino acids. The chain's CDR3 is CASSRLARRTDTQYF. In nucleotides, the CDR3 is TGTGCCAGCAGTAGGTTGGCCCGGAGAACAGATACGCAGTATTTT.

This clonotype was seen repeatedly, ten times or more. The genes are TRBV28 and TRBJ1-4, with D unresolved. Germline V CDR1 and CDR2: MDHEN, SYDVKM. CDR3 length: 14 residues. The ends were cut back, 3 bases at V and 1 base at J, with 6 bases in the middle. The CDR3 loop reads CASSFMETNEKLFF. The CDR3 DNA follows: TGTGCCAGCAGTTTTATGGAAACTAATGAAAAACTGTTTTTT.

The sample holds a few counts of this clonotype. V gene TRBV7-3 combines with J gene TRBJ2-1; D unresolved. V gave up 1 base and J gave up 12 bases, with 10 bases separating them. The CDR3 totals 12 residues. Germline values: CDR1 SGHTA, CDR2 FQGTGA. The CDR3 region has the DNA TGTGCCAGCAGCTTAAGCGGTTTCCCGCAGTTCTTC. It translates to CASSLSGFPQFF.

This clonotype was picked up a small number of times. The chain is built from TRBV12-3 or TRBV12-4 and TRBJ2-1; 9 positions match TRBD2. The CDR3 length is 16 residues. Trimming took 5 bases from V and 4 from J; bases not matched to a gene: 9. CDR3 residues: CASSPVAGVGYNEQFF. In DNA form, the CDR3 reads TGTGCCAGCAGTCCCGTAGCGGGAGTTGGGTACAATGAGCAGTTCTTC.

This clonotype came up a few times. The CDR3 reads CASSYSALRDTEAFF. The CDR3 nucleotides read TGTGCCAGCAGTTACTCGGCCCTCAGGGATACTGAAGCTTTCTTT. The chain has TRBV6-2 or TRBV6-3 and TRBJ1-1; D might be TRBD1 (5 bases). Trimming shortened V by 0 bases and J by 5 bases, and 13 bases separated the two germline ends. In germline, CDR1 is MNHEY, CDR2 SVGEGT. The CDR3 has 15 amino acids.

The sample holds a few counts of this clonotype. The gene calls are TRBV3-1 and TRBJ2-7; D gene uncertain. The CDR3 runs to 13 residues. CDR1 is LGHDT, CDR2 YNNKEL, per germline (reference sequence). V lost 1 base and J 9 bases, leaving 13 bases between the germline ends. In DNA, the CDR3 is TGTGCCAGCAGCCAAGTTAATGCCGGCGGGCAGTACTTC. Its protein product is CASSQVNAGGQYF.

V usage is TRBV5-5 and J usage is TRBJ1-2; D gene ambiguous. V dropped 1 base and J dropped 4 bases, with 14 bases sitting between them. In germline, CDR1 is SGHKS, CDR2 YYEKEE (reference sequence). This CDR3 is built from 15 residues. The CDR3 loop is CASSLSGPGGYGYTF. The CDR3 nucleotides read TGTGCCAGCAGCTTGTCGGGTCCCGGTGGCTATGGCTACACCTTC.

This clonotype has a handful of counts. J is TRBJ2-3 and V is TRBV18, with TRBD2 matching 13 bases. The germline V gene has CDR1 KGHSH and CDR2 LQKENI. The CDR3 totals 16 residues. Germline trimming cut 8 bases from V and 3 bases from J; bases unmatched to any gene: 8. CDR3 coding DNA: TGTGCCAGCACGAGGACTAGCGGGAGATTAACAGATACGCAGTATTTT. Residues: CASTRTSGRLTDTQYF.

This clonotype was seen a handful of times. The rearrangement links TRBV6-1 to TRBJ1-3; D is undetermined. Germline V gives CDR1 MNHNS, CDR2 SASEGT. V was clipped by 5 bases and J by 2 bases, with 10 bases between them. This CDR3 is built from 14 residues. CDR3 loop: CASSRWAPGNTIYF. The DNA for the CDR3 is TGTGCCAGCAGTCGATGGGCCCCTGGAAACACCATATATTTT.

This clonotype was observed at least ten times. The V gene is TRBV5-5, the J gene TRBJ1-1, with a possible D match to TRBD1 (5 bases). Germline lookup yields CDR1 SGHKS and CDR2 YYEKEE (reference sequence). Between the trimmed V and J ends, which lost 2 bases and 6 bases, there was a span of 8 bases. The CDR3 is 12 amino acids. CDR3 nucleotide sequence: TGTGCCAGCAGCTTCGGGGGGGCTGAAGCTTTCTTT. Its translation: CASSFGGAEAFF.

This rearrangement joins TRBV29-1 to TRBJ2-7; D call uncertain. Trimming removed 4 bases from V and 3 bases from J, with 7 bases in between. The germline V gene has CDR1 SQVTM and CDR2 ANQGSEA. The CDR3 length is 11 residues. The CDR3 region is CSVGVYYEQYF. The DNA for the CDR3 is TGCAGCGTTGGTGTCTACTACGAGCAGTACTTC.

This clonotype has only a few counts. The chain carries TRBV20-1 and TRBJ2-7; 7 nucleotides match TRBD2. V dropped 1 base and J dropped 3; count of bases not matched to a gene: 6. Germline lookup yields CDR1 DFQATT and CDR2 SNEGSKA (reference sequence). There are 14 residues in the CDR3. The CDR3 region is CSARAPSGVYEQYF. CDR3 coding DNA: TGCAGTGCTAGAGCGCCTAGCGGAGTCTACGAGCAGTACTTC.

This clonotype was detected only a few times. The gene calls are TRBV3-1 and TRBJ2-2; 10 bases are a match to TRBD1. CDR3 length: 13 residues. V was clipped by 11 bases and J by 4 bases; unmatched bases: 4. CDR1 and CDR2 (germline): LGHDT, YNNKEL (reference sequence). For the CDR3, the DNA is TGTGCCTGCGGGGACAGGGGCACCGGGGAGCTGTTTTTT. As protein: CACGDRGTGELFF.

This chain uses TRBV9 with TRBJ2-1, with TRBD2 matching over 10 bases. From germline, CDR1 is SGDLS and CDR2 YYNGEE. V gave up 1 base and J gave up 9 bases; unmatched junction bases: 7. The CDR3 runs 15 residues. The CDR3 DNA reads as TGTGCCAGCAGCGTACGAGCGGGAGGGCCTACTGAGCAGTTCTTC. Encoded protein: CASSVRAGGPTEQFF.

Written as DNA, the CDR3 is TGTGCCAGCAGCTTCGCGGGAGTCGCCGGGGAGCTGTTTTTT. Translated: CASSFAGVAGELFF. The chain uses TRBV7-2 and TRBJ2-2; the match to TRBD2 covers 7 bases. Germline V gene sequence: CDR1 SGHTA, CDR2 FQGNSA. The J segment lost 6 bases and the V segment lost 3 bases, leaving 4 bases of the junction unmatched. CDR3 length: 14 residues.

Only a few counts were recorded for this clonotype. This chain links TRBV5-1 with TRBJ2-7, with TRBD1 matching over 8 bases. Germline values: CDR1 SGHRS, CDR2 YFSETQ. The CDR3 sequence is 13 residues long. Germline trimming cut 7 bases from V and 1 base from J; bases unmatched to any gene: 4. The CDR3 sequence is CASHRTGSYEQYF. For the CDR3, the DNA is TGCGCCAGCCATCGGACAGGGTCCTACGAGCAGTACTTC.

This clonotype was seen ten or more times. The chain combines TRBV2 with TRBJ2-1; D is uncertain. Looked up from germline, CDR1 is SNHLY and CDR2 is FYNNEI. The V and J ends lost 2 bases and 6 bases respectively, with 8 bases between them. This CDR3 comprises 13 residues. The DNA for the CDR3 is TGTGCCAGCAGTGAAAGGCTCGTCAATGAGCAGTTCTTC. Amino acid sequence: CASSERLVNEQFF.

The J gene is TRBJ1-2, the V gene TRBV20-1; 7 positions match TRBD1. The CDR3 has 15 amino acids. CDR1 is DFQATT and CDR2 is SNEGSKA in the germline V gene (reference sequence). Trimming removed 6 bases from V and 2 bases from J; junction bases left unmatched: 12. The CDR3 DNA reads as TGCAGTGCCTGGGACAGTGATGCGAGAAACTATGGCTACACCTTC. This codes for CSAWDSDARNYGYTF.

This sequence joins TRBV29-1 and TRBJ2-2; tentative D call: TRBD2 (5 bases). Trimming took 3 bases from V and 4 from J, leaving 12 bases between them. Germline lookup yields CDR1 SQVTM and CDR2 ANQGSEA. This CDR3 contains 14 residues. The CDR3 sequence: CSVDEGSGTGELFF. The CDR3 region has the DNA TGCAGCGTTGACGAGGGTTCGGGCACCGGGGAGCTGTTTTTT.

This chain connects TRBV7-8 to TRBJ2-1, with 8 bases lining up with TRBD2. This CDR3 comprises 15 residues. Germline CDR1 SGHVS, CDR2 FQNEAQ. J lost 7 bases, V lost 1 base, and 6 bases had no gene match. In DNA form, the CDR3 reads TGTGCCAGCAGCTTAGGGGGCTTAGCGGGGAATGAGCAGTTCTTC. Amino acid sequence: CASSLGGLAGNEQFF.

This clonotype has only a few counts. The gene calls are TRBV12-3 or TRBV12-4 and TRBJ1-5; D might be TRBD1 (6 bases). Trimming shortened V by 1 base and J by 5 bases, and 12 bases separated the two germline ends. CDR3 size: 15 residues. CDR3 in DNA: TGTGCCAGCAGTTTAGTTGGAGGGGGAGATCAGCCCCAGCATTTT. It is translated as CASSLVGGGDQPQHF.

This clonotype was seen only a few times. V and J are TRBV5-1 and TRBJ1-2; no firm D call. This CDR3 has 14 amino acids. Germline values: CDR1 SGHRS, CDR2 YFSETQ. Trimming stripped 4 bases from V and 2 bases from J, with 12 bases between. In nucleotides, the CDR3 is TGCGCCAGCAGCGGCAGTCGGAGCAACTATGGCTACACCTTC. This gives the protein CASSGSRSNYGYTF.

In the case of this clonotype: One end of the junction fails to match germline, which may point to a read error. V gene TRBV3-1 combines with J gene TRBJ2-1; 8 positions agree with TRBD2. The CDR3 covers 18 residues. From germline, CDR1 is LGHDT and CDR2 YNNKEL (reference sequence). CDR3 amino acids: CDSSSEREPSSSYNEQFF. Here the CDR3 DNA reads TGTGACAGCAGCTCGGAGCGGGAGCCTTCTAGCTCCTACAATGAGCAGTTCTTC.

The sample holds a few counts of this clonotype. The chain employs TRBV12-3 or TRBV12-4 and TRBJ1-2; D unclear. The CDR3 extends over 17 amino acids. Between the trimmed V and J ends, which lost 0 bases and 1 base, there was a span of 15 bases. This CDR3 reads CASSLAYGVYINYGYTF. CDR3 DNA sequence: TGTGCCAGCAGTTTAGCGTACGGCGTATACATTAACTATGGCTACACCTTC.

This clonotype has more than one count but fewer than ten. The chain uses TRBV28 and TRBJ2-7, with 12 bases identical to TRBD1. CDR1 is MDHEN, CDR2 SYDVKM, per germline. V lost 3 bases and J lost 3; bases outside the gene matches: 12. The CDR3 has 18 amino acids. The CDR3 coding sequence is TGTGCCAGCAGTTTGGACACCGGGACAGGGGGCAGTGACTACGAGCAGTACTTC. Its translation: CASSLDTGTGGSDYEQYF. Combining the CDR3 with reference TRBV28 and TRBJ2-7 gives the whole variable domain DVKVTQSSRYLVKRTGEKVFLECVQDMDHENMFWYRQDPGLGLRLIYFSYDVKMKEKGDIPEGYSVSREKKERFSLILESASTNQTSMYLCASSLDTGTGGSDYEQYFGPGTRLTVT.

The CDR3 loop is CASSLWRLPTDTQYF. The CDR3 DNA reads as TGTGCCAGCAGCTTATGGCGACTACCAACAGATACGCAGTATTTT. The J gene is TRBJ2-3, the V gene TRBV7-9, with D maybe TRBD2 (5 bases). The germline gives CDR1 SEHNR, CDR2 FQNEAQ (reference sequence). The germline V and J ends were trimmed by 2 bases and 3 bases, with 12 bases remaining between them. This CDR3 has 15 residues.

This clonotype was found many times. The chain has TRBV27 and TRBJ1-5, with D possibly being TRBD1 (6 bases). The germline V gene encodes CDR1 MNHEY and CDR2 SMNVEV (reference sequence). The CDR3 has 14 amino acids. V was shortened by 5 bases and J by 3 bases, with 11 bases between the two germline ends. The CDR3 sequence is CASSSGQNNQPQHF. DNA for the CDR3: TGTGCCAGCAGTAGTGGACAGAACAATCAGCCCCAGCATTTT.

This clonotype was recorded at least ten times. CDR3 sequence reads: CASTFTGTSTNEQFF. CDR3 nucleotides: TGTGCCAGCACCTTTACCGGGACTAGTACCAATGAGCAGTTCTTC. V is TRBV7-2 and J is TRBJ2-1; 8 bases are a match to TRBD2. This CDR3 has 15 amino acids. V gave up 7 bases and J gave up 6 bases; unmatched junction bases: 11. Germline CDR1 reads SGHTA; CDR2 reads FQGNSA.

A few counts support this clonotype. CDR3 nucleotide sequence: TGTGCCACCCGACTAAGCCAGGGGGCAGGCACTGAAGCTTTCTTT. This translates into CATRLSQGAGTEAFF. The V and J genes are TRBV6-1 and TRBJ1-1, with 8 bases that match TRBD1. The germline V gene has CDR1 MNHNS and CDR2 SASEGT. The CDR3 loop spans 15 amino acids. The V segment lost 10 bases and the J segment 4 bases; nucleotides outside the gene matches: 14.

This clonotype was counted between two and nine times. The chain joins TRBV12-3 or TRBV12-4 to TRBJ1-4; D unclear. The CDR3 loop spans 13 amino acids. V lost 3 bases, J lost 13 bases, and 15 bases lay in between. The CDR3 DNA follows: TGTGCCAGCAGTTTTTCTTGGCAGTTTGGACTGTTTTTT. Translated, it gives CASSFSWQFGLFF.

This clonotype was seen more than once but under ten times. The genes are TRBV6-1 and TRBJ2-1; no firm D call. Germline V gene sequence: CDR1 MNHNS, CDR2 SASEGT. V shed 6 bases and J shed 10 bases, with 16 bases lying between them. The CDR3 spans 13 residues. The CDR3 spells CASSRKRVGEQFF. CDR3 coding DNA: TGTGCCAGCAGCCGCAAAAGGGTAGGGGAGCAGTTCTTC.